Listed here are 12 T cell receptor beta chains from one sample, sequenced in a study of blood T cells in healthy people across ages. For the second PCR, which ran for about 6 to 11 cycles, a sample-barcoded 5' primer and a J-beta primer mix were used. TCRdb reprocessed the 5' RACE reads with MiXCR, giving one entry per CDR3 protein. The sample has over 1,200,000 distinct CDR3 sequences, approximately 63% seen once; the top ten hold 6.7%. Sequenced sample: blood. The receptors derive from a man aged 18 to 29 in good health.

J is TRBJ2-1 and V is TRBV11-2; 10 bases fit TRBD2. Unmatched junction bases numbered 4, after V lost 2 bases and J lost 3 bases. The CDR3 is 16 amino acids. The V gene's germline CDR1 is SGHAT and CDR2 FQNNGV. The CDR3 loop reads CASSLRLAGIYNEQFF. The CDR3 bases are TGTGCCAGCAGCTTAAGACTAGCGGGTATCTACAATGAGCAGTTCTTC.

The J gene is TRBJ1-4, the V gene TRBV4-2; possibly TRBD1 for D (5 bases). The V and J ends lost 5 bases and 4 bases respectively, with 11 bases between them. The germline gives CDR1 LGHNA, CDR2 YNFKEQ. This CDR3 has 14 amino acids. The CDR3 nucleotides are TGTGCCAGCAGCGGGGGGTATGATAATGAAAAACTGTTTTTT. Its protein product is CASSGGYDNEKLFF.

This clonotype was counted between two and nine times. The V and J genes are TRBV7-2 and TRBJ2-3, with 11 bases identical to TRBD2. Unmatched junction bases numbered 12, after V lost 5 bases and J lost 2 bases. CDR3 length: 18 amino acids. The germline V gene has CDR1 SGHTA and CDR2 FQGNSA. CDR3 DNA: TGTGCCAGCAGCCCCCCGGGGCTAGCGGGGGGATCCACAGATACGCAGTATTTT. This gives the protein CASSPPGLAGGSTDTQYF.

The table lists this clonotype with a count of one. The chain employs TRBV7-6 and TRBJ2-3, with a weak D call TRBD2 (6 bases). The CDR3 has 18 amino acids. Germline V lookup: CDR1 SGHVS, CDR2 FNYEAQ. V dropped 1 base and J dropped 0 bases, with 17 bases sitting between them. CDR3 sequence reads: CASSLVVGPSVSTDTQYF. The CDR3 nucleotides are TGTGCCAGCAGCTTAGTAGTAGGACCTAGCGTAAGCACAGATACGCAGTATTTT.

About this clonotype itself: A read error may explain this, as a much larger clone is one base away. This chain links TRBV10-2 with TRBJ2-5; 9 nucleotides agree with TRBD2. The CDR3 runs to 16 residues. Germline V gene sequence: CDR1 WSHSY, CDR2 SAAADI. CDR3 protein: CAGSESRGGTEETQYF. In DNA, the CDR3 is TGCGCCGGCAGTGAGTCGCGGGGGGGGACAGAGGAGACCCAGTACTTC.

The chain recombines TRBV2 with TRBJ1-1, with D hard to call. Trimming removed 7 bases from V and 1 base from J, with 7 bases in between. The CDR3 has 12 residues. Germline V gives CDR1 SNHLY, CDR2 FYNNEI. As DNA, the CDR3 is TGTGCCAGCATTGAGGGGAACACTGAAGCTTTCTTT. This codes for CASIEGNTEAFF.

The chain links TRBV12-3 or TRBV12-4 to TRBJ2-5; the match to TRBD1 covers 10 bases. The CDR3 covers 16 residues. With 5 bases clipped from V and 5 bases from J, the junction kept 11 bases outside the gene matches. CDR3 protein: CASSHSGTGERETQYF. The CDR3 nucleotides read TGTGCCAGCAGTCATTCCGGGACAGGGGAGAGGGAGACCCAGTACTTC.

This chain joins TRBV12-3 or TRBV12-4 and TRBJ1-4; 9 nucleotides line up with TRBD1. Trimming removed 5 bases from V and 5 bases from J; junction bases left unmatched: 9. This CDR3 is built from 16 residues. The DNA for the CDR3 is TGTGCCAGCAGTCCCATGCGGACAGGGGCGAATGAAAAACTGTTTTTT. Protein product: CASSPMRTGANEKLFF.

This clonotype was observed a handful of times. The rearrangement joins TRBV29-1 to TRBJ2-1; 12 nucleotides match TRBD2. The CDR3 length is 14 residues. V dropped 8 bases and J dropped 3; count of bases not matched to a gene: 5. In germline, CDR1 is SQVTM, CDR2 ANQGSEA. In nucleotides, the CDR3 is TGCAGCTCTAGCGGGAGGGCCCTCTACAATGAGCAGTTCTTC. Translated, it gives CSSSGRALYNEQFF.

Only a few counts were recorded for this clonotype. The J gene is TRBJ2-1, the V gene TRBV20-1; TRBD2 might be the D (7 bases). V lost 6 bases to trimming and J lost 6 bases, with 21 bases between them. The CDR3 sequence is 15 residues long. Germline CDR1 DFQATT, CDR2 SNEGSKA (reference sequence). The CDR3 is CSADQGREFGNEQFF. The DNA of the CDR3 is TGCAGTGCCGACCAGGGGCGGGAGTTTGGCAATGAGCAGTTCTTC.

CDR3 in amino acids: CASSFHRDNSPLHF. The CDR3 region has the DNA TGTGCCAGCAGTTTCCACAGGGATAATTCACCCCTCCACTTT. The genes are TRBV6-6 and TRBJ1-6, with D perhaps TRBD1 (6 bases). The CDR3 covers 14 residues. Germline values: CDR1 MNHNY, CDR2 SVGAGI (reference sequence). Between the trimmed V and J ends, which lost 4 bases and 5 bases, there was a span of 9 bases.

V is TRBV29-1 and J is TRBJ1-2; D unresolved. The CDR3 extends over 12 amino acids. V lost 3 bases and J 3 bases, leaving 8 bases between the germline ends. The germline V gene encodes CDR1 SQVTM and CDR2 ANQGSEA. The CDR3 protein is CSVDDTDYGYTF. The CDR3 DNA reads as TGCAGCGTTGATGATACTGACTATGGCTACACCTTC. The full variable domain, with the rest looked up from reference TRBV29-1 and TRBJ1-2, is SAVISQKPSRDICQRGTSLTIQCQVDSQVTMMFWYRQQPGQSLTLIATANQGSEATYESGFVIDKFPISRPNLTFSTLTVSNMSPEDSSIYLCSVDDTDYGYTFGSGTRLTVV.